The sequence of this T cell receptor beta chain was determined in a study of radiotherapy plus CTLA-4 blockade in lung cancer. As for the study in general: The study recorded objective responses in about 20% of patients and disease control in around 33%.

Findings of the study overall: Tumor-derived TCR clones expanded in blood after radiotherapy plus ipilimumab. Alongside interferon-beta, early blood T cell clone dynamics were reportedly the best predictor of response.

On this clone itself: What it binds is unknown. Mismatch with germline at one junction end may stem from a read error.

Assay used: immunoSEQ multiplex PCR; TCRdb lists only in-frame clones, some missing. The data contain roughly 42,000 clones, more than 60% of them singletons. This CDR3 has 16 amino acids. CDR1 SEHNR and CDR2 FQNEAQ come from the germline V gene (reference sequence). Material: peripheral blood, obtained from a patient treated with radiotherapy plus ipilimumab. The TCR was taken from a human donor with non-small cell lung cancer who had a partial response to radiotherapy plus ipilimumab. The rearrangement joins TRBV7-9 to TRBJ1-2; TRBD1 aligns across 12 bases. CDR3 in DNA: TGTGCCAGCAGCCTAGCCGGGACAGGGGGCTTGGATGGCTACACCTTC. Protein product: CASSLAGTGGLDGYTF.